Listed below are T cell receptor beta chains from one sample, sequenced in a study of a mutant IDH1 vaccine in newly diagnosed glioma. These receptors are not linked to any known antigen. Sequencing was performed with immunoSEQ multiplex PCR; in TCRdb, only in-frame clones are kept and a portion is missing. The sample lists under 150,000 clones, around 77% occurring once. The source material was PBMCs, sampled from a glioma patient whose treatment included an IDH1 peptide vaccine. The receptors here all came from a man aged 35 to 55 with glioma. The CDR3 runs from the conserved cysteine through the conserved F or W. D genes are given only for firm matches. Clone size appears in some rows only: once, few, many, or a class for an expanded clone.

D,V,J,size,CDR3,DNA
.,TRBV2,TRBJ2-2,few,CASTMDQPSGELFF,TGTGCCAGCACCATGGACCAGCCATCGGGGGAGCTGTTTTTT
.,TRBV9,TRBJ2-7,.,CASSGPWGYEQYF,TGTGCCAGCAGCGGCCCCTGGGGCTACGAGCAGTACTTC
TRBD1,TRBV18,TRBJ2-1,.,CASSHQDRGWDEQFF,TGTGCCAGCTCACATCAGGACAGGGGTTGGGATGAGCAGTTCTTC
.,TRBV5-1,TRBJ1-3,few,CASSLEAGASGNTIYF,TGCGCCAGCAGCTTGGAGGCGGGGGCATCTGGAAACACCATATATTTT
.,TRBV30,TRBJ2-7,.,CAWTRESSYEQYF,TGTGCCTGGACCCGGGAGTCCTCCTACGAGCAGTACTTC
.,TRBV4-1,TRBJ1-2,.,CASSHVDSRFSYGYTF,TGCGCCAGCAGCCATGTGGACAGCCGCTTCTCCTATGGCTACACCTTC
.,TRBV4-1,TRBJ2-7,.,CASSQVETGAYEQYF,TGCGCCAGCAGCCAAGTGGAGACAGGTGCATACGAGCAGTACTTC
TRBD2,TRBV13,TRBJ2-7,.,CASSLGAGGSIYEQYF,TGTGCCAGCAGCTTAGGGGCGGGAGGGTCCATCTACGAGCAGTACTTC
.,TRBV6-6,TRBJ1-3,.,CASSRAGSGNTIYF,TGTGCCAGCAGTCGTGCTGGCTCTGGAAACACCATATATTTT
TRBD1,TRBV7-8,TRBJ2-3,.,CASSLVLAGTDPDTQYF,TGTGCCAGCAGCTTAGTCCTTGCCGGGACAGATCCAGATACGCAGTATTTT
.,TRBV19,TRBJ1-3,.,CASSIRWDSGNTIYF,TGTGCCAGTAGTATCCGATGGGACTCTGGAAACACCATATATTTT
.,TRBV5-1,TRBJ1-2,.,CASSLQNLGGYTF,TGCGCCAGCAGCTTGCAGAATCTCGGGGGCTACACCTTC
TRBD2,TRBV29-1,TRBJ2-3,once,CSVDALAGGGTDTQYF,TGCAGCGTTGATGCCCTAGCGGGGGGCGGCACAGATACGCAGTATTTT
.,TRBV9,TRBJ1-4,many,CASSPLMGSGEKLFF,TGTGCCAGCAGCCCATTGATGGGTTCCGGTGAAAAACTGTTTTTT
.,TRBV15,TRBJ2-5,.,CATSRMETQYF,TGTGCCACCAGCAGGATGGAGACCCAGTACTTC
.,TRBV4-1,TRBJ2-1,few,CASSQEGRNGEQFF,TGCGCCAGCAGCCAAGAAGGAAGGAACGGTGAGCAGTTCTTC
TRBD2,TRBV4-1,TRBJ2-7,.,CASSQDPLIAGGNYEQYF,TGCGCCAGCAGCCAAGATCCCCTAATAGCGGGGGGCAACTACGAGCAGTACTTC
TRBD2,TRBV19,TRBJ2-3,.,CASRTRGGRTDTQYF,TGTGCCAGTCGAACACGCGGGGGGCGAACAGATACGCAGTATTTT
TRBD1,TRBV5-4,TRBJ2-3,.,CASSKGQGKDTQYF,TGTGCCAGCAGCAAAGGACAGGGGAAAGATACGCAGTATTTT
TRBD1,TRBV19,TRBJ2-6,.,CASSQQGFSKGVLTF,TGTGCCAGTAGTCAACAGGGGTTCTCTAAAGGCGTCCTGACTTTC
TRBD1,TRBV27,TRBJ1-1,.,CASSWDRVNTEAFF,TGTGCCAGCAGTTGGGACAGAGTGAACACTGAAGCTTTCTTT
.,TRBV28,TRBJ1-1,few,CASSSLGNTEAFF,TGTGCCAGCAGCTCCCTCGGGAACACTGAAGCTTTCTTT
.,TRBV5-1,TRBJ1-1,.,CASSGGKGTTMNTEAFF,TGCGCCAGCAGCGGGGGCAAAGGGACAACTATGAACACTGAAGCTTTCTTT
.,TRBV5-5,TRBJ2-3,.,CASSTPGPATDTQYF,TGTGCCAGCAGCACACCGGGCCCTGCAACAGATACGCAGTATTTT
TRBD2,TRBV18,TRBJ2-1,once,CASSPQRGYNEQFF,TGTGCCAGCTCACCCCAGCGGGGTTACAATGAGCAGTTCTTC
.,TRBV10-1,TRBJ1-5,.,CASSGQPGQPQHF,TGCGCCAGCAGTGGGCAGCCGGGTCAGCCCCAGCATTTT
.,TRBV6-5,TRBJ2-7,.,CASSYVAAGPYEQYF,TGTGCCAGCAGTTACGTAGCGGCTGGTCCCTACGAGCAGTACTTC